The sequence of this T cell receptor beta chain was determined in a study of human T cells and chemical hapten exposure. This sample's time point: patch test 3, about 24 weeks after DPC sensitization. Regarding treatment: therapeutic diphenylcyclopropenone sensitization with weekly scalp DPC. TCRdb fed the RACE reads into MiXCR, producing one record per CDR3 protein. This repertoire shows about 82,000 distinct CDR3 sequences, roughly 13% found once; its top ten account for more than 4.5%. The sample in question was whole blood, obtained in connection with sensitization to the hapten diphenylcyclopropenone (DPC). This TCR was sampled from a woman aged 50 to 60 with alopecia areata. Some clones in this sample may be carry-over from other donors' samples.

The CDR3 sequence: CASSMTLLYNEQFF. CDR3 in DNA: TGTGCCAGTAGTATGACTTTACTTTACAATGAGCAGTTCTTC. The chain uses TRBV19 and TRBJ2-1; D not resolved. Trimming removed 3 bases at V and 4 bases at J, with 10 bases between. The CDR3 contains 14 residues. CDR1 is LNHDA and CDR2 is SQIVND in the germline V gene (reference sequence).